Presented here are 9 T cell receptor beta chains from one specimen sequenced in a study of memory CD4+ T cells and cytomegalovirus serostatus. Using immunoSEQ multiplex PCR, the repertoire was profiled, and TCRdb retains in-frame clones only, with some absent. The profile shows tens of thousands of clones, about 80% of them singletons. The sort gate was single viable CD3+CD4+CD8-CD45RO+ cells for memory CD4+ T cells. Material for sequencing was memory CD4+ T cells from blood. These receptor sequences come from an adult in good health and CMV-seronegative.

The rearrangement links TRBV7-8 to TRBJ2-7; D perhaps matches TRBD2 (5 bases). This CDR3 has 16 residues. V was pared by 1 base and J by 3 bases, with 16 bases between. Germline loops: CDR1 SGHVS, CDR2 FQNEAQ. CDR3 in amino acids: CASSLGRGRTFYEQYF. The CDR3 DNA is TGTGCCAGCAGCTTAGGTCGGGGTCGGACTTTCTACGAGCAGTACTTC.

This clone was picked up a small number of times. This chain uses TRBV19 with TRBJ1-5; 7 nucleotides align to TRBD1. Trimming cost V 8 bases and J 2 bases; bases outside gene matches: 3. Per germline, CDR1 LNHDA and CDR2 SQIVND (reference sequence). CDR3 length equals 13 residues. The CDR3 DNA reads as TGTGCCAGTTCAGACAGGGGCAATCAGCCCCAGCATTTT. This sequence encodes CASSDRGNQPQHF.

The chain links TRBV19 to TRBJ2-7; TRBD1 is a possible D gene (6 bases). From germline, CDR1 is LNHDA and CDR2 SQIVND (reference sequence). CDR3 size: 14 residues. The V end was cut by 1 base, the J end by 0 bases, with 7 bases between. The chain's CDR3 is CASSIGDISYEQYF. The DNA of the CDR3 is TGTGCCAGTAGTATAGGGGACATCTCCTACGAGCAGTACTTC.

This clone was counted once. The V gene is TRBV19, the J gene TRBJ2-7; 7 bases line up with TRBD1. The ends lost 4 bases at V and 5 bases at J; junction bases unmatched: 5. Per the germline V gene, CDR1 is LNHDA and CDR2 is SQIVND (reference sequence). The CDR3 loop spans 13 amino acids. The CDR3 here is CASSNRGVDEQYF. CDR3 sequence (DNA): TGTGCCAGTAGTAACAGGGGAGTCGACGAGCAGTACTTC.

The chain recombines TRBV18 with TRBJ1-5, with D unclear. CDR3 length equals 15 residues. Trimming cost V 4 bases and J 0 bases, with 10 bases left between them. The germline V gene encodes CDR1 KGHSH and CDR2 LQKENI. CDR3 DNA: TGTGCCAGCTCACGTACACGGGATAGCAATCAGCCCCAGCATTTT. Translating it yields CASSRTRDSNQPQHF.

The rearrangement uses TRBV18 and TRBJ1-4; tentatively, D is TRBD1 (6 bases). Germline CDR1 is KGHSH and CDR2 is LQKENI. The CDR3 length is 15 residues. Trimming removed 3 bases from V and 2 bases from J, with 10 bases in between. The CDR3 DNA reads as TGTGCCAGCTCACCGGTCGGGGGCACTAATGAAAAACTGTTTTTT. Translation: CASSPVGGTNEKLFF. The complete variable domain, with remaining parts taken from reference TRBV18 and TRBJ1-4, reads NAGVMQNPRHLVRRRGQEARLRCSPMKGHSHVYWYRQLPEEGLKFMVYLQKENIIDESGMPKERFSAEFPKEGPSILRIQQVVRGDSAAYFCASSPVGGTNEKLFFGSGTQLSVL.

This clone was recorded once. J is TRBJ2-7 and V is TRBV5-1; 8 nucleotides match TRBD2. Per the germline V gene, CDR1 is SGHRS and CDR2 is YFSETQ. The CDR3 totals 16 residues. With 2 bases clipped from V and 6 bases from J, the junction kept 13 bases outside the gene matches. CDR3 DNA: TGCGCCAGCAGCTTCCGCCAGGGGACTAGTTCCCTCGAGCAGTACTTC. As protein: CASSFRQGTSSLEQYF.

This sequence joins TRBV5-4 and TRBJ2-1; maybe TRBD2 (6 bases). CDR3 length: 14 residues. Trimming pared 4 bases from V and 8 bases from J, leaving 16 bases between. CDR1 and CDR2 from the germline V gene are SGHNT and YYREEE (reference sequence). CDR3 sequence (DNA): TGTGCCAGCAGCCGAGAGACTAGTAACCATGAGCAGTTCTTC. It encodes CASSRETSNHEQFF.

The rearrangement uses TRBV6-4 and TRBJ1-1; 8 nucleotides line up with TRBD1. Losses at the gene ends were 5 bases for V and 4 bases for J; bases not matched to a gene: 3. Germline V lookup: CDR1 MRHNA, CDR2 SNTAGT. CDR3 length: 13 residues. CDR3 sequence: CASSRQGSTEAFF. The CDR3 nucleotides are TGTGCCAGCAGTAGACAGGGGAGCACTGAAGCTTTCTTT.